Included here is one T cell receptor beta chain sequence, with context. Its antigen remains unidentified. The sample comes from a study of beta chain features in type 1 diabetes. Reverse transcription of all isolated RNA meant that expressed TCRB transcripts were sequenced. Method: immunoSEQ multiplex PCR; TCRdb's copy keeps in-frame clones and lacks some. The data show fewer than 550,000 clones, around 10% seen once. Germline-derived CDR1 and CDR2 are SGHRS and YFSETQ. Trimming stripped 0 bases from V and 0 bases from J, with 9 bases between. The CDR3 length is 16 residues. Whole-study findings and limits: It was among patients, rather than healthy donors, that naive, central memory and Treg TCRB repertoires appeared more similar. Significant though moderate, a shortening of TCRB CDR3s appeared in all four CD4+ subsets of Type 1 diabetes patients.

The source material was naive CD4+ T cells from blood. This receptor was taken from a woman under 30 in good health. The V gene is TRBV5-1, the J gene TRBJ2-2; D not resolved. The CDR3 spells CASSLDPVTNTGELFF. The CDR3 DNA reads TGCGCCAGCAGCTTGGATCCGGTAACGAACACCGGGGAGCTGTTTTTT.